This record covers a single T cell receptor (beta chain). What it recognizes is unknown. A multiplex PCR was run with 60 Vbeta primers and 13 Jbeta primers. Method: immunoSEQ multiplex PCR; TCRdb's copy keeps in-frame clones and lacks some. The sample records some 120,000 clones, 74% being singletons. The sample comes from a study of cytomegalovirus exposure and HLA in healthy donors. Points from the study as a whole: A missense DCLRE1C variant was associated with V- and J-gene trimming of TCR beta chains in a later analysis, and an independent cohort replicated the association. There were approximately 150 TCR beta chains listed as cytomegalovirus-associated. Rates of TCR association differed by HLA locus in a later analysis, with DRB1 highest and HLA-C lowest.

The V end was cut by 0 bases, the J end by 8 bases, with 9 bases between. The V gene's germline CDR1 is SGHRS and CDR2 YFSETQ. CDR3 size: 14 residues. The sequence was obtained from a woman in her forties or fifties in good health and CMV-seropositive. This chain links TRBV5-1 with TRBJ1-6; a possible D gene is TRBD1 (5 bases). Sequenced input: PBMCs. CDR3 loop: CASSLAWGDSPLHF. The CDR3 DNA is TGCGCCAGCAGCTTGGCGTGGGGGGATTCACCCCTCCACTTT.